The 6 T cell receptor beta chains in this list originate from one sample, sequenced in a study of identical twins (TCRdb year 2016). Library construction relied on 5' RACE. The data were produced on an Illumina HiSeq 2000. The public reads were run again by TCRdb, first through fastp at Q25 and then through MiXCR, and only productive beta chains were kept. For every CDR3 protein sequence, its rows merge into one entry that carries the most common genes and DNA. The sample records 1,800,000 or so distinct CDR3 sequences, about 31% of which are singletons. About 0.27% of the sample is held by the ten biggest clonotypes. Sequencing was carried out using cord blood. These receptors were collected from a newborn girl in good health.

The rearrangement joins TRBV3-1 to TRBJ2-7, with 8 nucleotides matching TRBD1. The CDR3 is 16 residues long. Germline V gene data show CDR1 as LGHDT and CDR2 as YNNKEL (reference sequence). V lost 4 bases to trimming and J lost 0 bases; unmatched junction nucleotides: 8. CDR3 region: CASSLGQGSLSYEQYF. The CDR3 DNA reads TGTGCCAGCAGCCTCGGACAGGGATCTCTCTCCTACGAGCAGTACTTC.

This clonotype was counted between two and nine times. The chain carries TRBV29-1 and TRBJ2-3, with D hard to call. V was clipped by 5 bases and J by 3 bases, with 9 bases between them. The CDR3 loop spans 12 amino acids. CDR1 and CDR2 from the germline V gene are SQVTM and ANQGSEA. DNA of the CDR3: TGCAGCGTTCGAAGGGTTACAGATACGCAGTATTTT. Its protein is CSVRRVTDTQYF.

In its sample, this clonotype was seen a few times. This chain links TRBV25-1 with TRBJ1-1; D is unresolved. V was clipped by 1 base and J by 1 base, with 10 bases between them. Germline V gene data show CDR1 as MGHDK and CDR2 as SYGVNS. This CDR3 region has 15 residues. The CDR3 is CASSESPEGNTEAFF. In DNA, the CDR3 is TGTGCCAGCAGTGAATCCCCCGAGGGGAACACTGAAGCTTTCTTT.

This clonotype appeared a few times. This chain links TRBV13 with TRBJ2-1, with D perhaps matching TRBD1 or TRBD2 (6 bases each). Trimming pared 1 base from V and 7 bases from J, leaving 14 bases between. The CDR3 totals 15 residues. Germline V CDR1 and CDR2: PRHDT, FYEKMQ (reference sequence). CDR3 amino acids: CASSLDGGRRNEQFF. The CDR3 DNA sequence: TGTGCCAGCAGCTTAGACGGGGGCCGTAGGAATGAGCAGTTCTTC.

The chain combines TRBV10-3 with TRBJ2-2, with 8 bases fitting TRBD2. The CDR3 extends over 16 amino acids. Looked up from germline, CDR1 is ENHRY and CDR2 is SYGVKD. V lost 7 bases to trimming and J lost 6 bases; unmatched junction nucleotides: 13. CDR3 nucleotide sequence: TGTGCCATCACCAAGGGACTAGTCATCAACCCCGGGGAGCTGTTTTTT. It specifies CAITKGLVINPGELFF.

There are many counts of this clonotype. The rearrangement joins TRBV5-1 to TRBJ2-1; no clear D. CDR1 is SGHRS and CDR2 is YFSETQ in the germline V gene. V was shortened by 2 bases and J by 5 bases, with 5 bases between the two germline ends. The CDR3 is made up of 12 amino acids. The CDR3 sequence is CASSFNNNEQFF. For the CDR3, the DNA is TGCGCCAGCAGCTTCAATAACAATGAGCAGTTCTTC.